These 30 T cell receptor beta chains were sequenced from one sample in a study of metastatic and nonmetastatic thyroid tumors. From the PCR reads, TCRdb re-called clones with MiXCR. The sample lists about 20,000 clones, roughly a quarter occurring once. Not a single patient had been given any form of treatment at any point before undergoing thyroid surgery. Sequencing was carried out using tumor tissue. All receptors derive from a female donor with papillary thyroid cancer or a benign thyroid nodule (not recorded which). Some clones in this sample may be carry-over from other donors' samples.

V gene TRBV28 combines with J gene TRBJ1-5; the match to TRBD1 covers 10 bases. CDR1 MDHEN and CDR2 SYDVKM come from the germline V gene. The J segment lost 5 bases and the V segment lost 6 bases, leaving 16 bases of the junction unmatched. There are 18 residues in the CDR3. Here the CDR3 reads CASSRGCGSTGGHQPQHF. The CDR3 DNA sequence: TGTGCCAGCAGCCGGGGGTGTGGGTCGACAGGGGGCCATCAGCCCCAGCATTTT. The complete variable domain, with remaining parts taken from reference TRBV28 and TRBJ1-5, reads DVKVTQSSRYLVKRTGEKVFLECVQDMDHENMFWYRQDPGLGLRLIYFSYDVKMKEKGDIPEGYSVSREKKERFSLILESASTNQTSMYLCASSRGCGSTGGHQPQHFGDGTRLSIL.

This clone occurred many times. The same CDR3 can be traced to other DNA sequences in this sample. This chain uses TRBV5-4 with TRBJ2-1; D is possibly TRBD2 (5 bases). This CDR3 region has 13 residues. Germline loops: CDR1 SGHNT, CDR2 YYREEE (reference sequence). Trimming pared 5 bases from V and 7 bases from J, leaving 13 bases between. CDR3 sequence reads: CASSPGIGNEQFF. CDR3 DNA: TGTGCCAGCAGTCCGGGGATTGGGAATGAGCAGTTCTTC.

J is TRBJ2-1 and V is TRBV11-1; 7 nucleotides align to TRBD2. CDR3 length: 18 residues. Per the germline V gene, CDR1 is SGHAT and CDR2 is FQDESV (reference sequence). V shed 6 bases, J shed 3 bases, and the junction held 17 bases outside the gene matches. CDR3 nucleotide sequence: TGTGCCAGCAGACCCTGGACTTGGCGGGAGCTCTACTACAATGAGCAGTTCTTC. Its protein is CASRPWTWRELYYNEQFF. Supplemented by reference TRBV11-1 and TRBJ2-1, the full variable domain reads EAEVAQSPRYKITEKSQAVAFWCDPISGHATLYWYRQILGQGPELLVQFQDESVVDDSQLPKDRFSAERLKGVDSTLKIQPAELGDSAMYLCASRPWTWRELYYNEQFFGPGTRLTVL.

The chain links TRBV18 to TRBJ2-3; 8 nucleotides agree with TRBD1. The CDR3 sequence is 15 residues long. V shed 1 base, J shed 6 bases, and the junction held 6 bases outside the gene matches. Germline V gives CDR1 KGHSH, CDR2 LQKENI. CDR3 in amino acids: CASSPRQGAQDTQYF. The CDR3 bases are TGTGCCAGCTCACCACGTCAGGGGGCGCAGGATACGCAGTATTTT. The complete variable domain, with remaining parts taken from reference TRBV18 and TRBJ2-3, reads NAGVMQNPRHLVRRRGQEARLRCSPMKGHSHVYWYRQLPEEGLKFMVYLQKENIIDESGMPKERFSAEFPKEGPSILRIQQVVRGDSAAYFCASSPRQGAQDTQYFGPGTRLTVL.

This clone has only a few counts. The rearrangement uses TRBV5-5 and TRBJ1-5; 7 nucleotides line up with TRBD1. Germline-derived CDR1 and CDR2 are SGHKS and YYEKEE (reference sequence). This CDR3 has 16 amino acids. The ends lost 4 bases at V and 3 bases at J; junction bases unmatched: 10. Written as DNA, the CDR3 is TGTGCCAGCAGCGAGGATCGACAGGGCCCCAATCAGCCCCAGCATTTT. It codes for CASSEDRQGPNQPQHF.

V usage is TRBV5-1 and J usage is TRBJ2-7; 7 bases line up with TRBD1. Unmatched junction bases numbered 7, after V lost 3 bases and J lost 1 base. This CDR3 is built from 15 residues. Germline CDR1 SGHRS, CDR2 YFSETQ. CDR3 sequence (DNA): TGCGCCAGCAGCTCGGTACAGGGGAAATCCTACGAGCAGTACTTC. Protein product: CASSSVQGKSYEQYF.

V is TRBV5-5 and J is TRBJ2-7; possible D gene TRBD2, 5 bases. Germline loops: CDR1 SGHKS, CDR2 YYEKEE (reference sequence). The CDR3 consists of 14 residues. V lost 6 bases and J 1 base, leaving 14 bases between the germline ends. This CDR3 is CASTPWTGSYEQYF. The CDR3 nucleotides are TGTGCCAGCACCCCTTGGACTGGTTCCTACGAGCAGTACTTC.

Ten or more counts support this clone. This chain joins TRBV9 and TRBJ2-1, with 14 bases aligning to TRBD2. After removal of 3 bases from V and 0 bases from J, the junction contained 2 bases not matched to a gene. Germline V gives CDR1 SGDLS, CDR2 YYNGEE. This CDR3 contains 17 residues. CDR3 nucleotides: TGTGCCAGCAGCGGTGGGACTAGCGGGAGCTCCTACAATGAGCAGTTCTTC. It encodes CASSGGTSGSSYNEQFF.

The rearrangement joins TRBV20-1 to TRBJ2-1; 10 nucleotides match TRBD2. CDR3 length: 14 amino acids. Germline V gives CDR1 DFQATT, CDR2 SNEGSKA (reference sequence). The ends lost 6 bases at V and 4 bases at J; junction bases unmatched: 6. CDR3 DNA: TGCAGTGCCTGGCGACTAGCGGGTTACAATGAGCAGTTCTTC. This codes for CSAWRLAGYNEQFF.

This clone was seen repeatedly, ten times or more. This sequence joins TRBV7-2 and TRBJ2-1, with 10 bases lining up with TRBD1. From germline, CDR1 is SGHTA and CDR2 FQGNSA. The J segment lost 7 bases and the V segment lost 5 bases, leaving 2 bases of the junction unmatched. This CDR3 has 13 amino acids. The CDR3 sequence: CASSRTGGNEQFF. The CDR3 DNA follows: TGTGCCAGCAGCCGGACAGGGGGGAATGAGCAGTTCTTC.

This clone was picked up a small number of times. Because it lacks the conserved phenylalanine or tryptophan at the end, this CDR3 is likely a read error. The genes are TRBV27 and TRBJ2-7; tentatively, D is TRBD1 (6 bases). The CDR3 is 13 amino acids. Between the trimmed V and J ends, which lost 4 bases and 3 bases, there was a span of 10 bases. Germline CDR1 is MNHEY and CDR2 is SMNVEV (reference sequence). CDR3 protein: CASSSRTVYEQYS. Written as DNA, the CDR3 is TGTGCCAGCAGTTCCCGGACAGTCTACGAGCAGTACTCC.

In this sample, this clone turned up many times. This sequence joins TRBV7-8 and TRBJ2-2; D uncertain. Germline CDR1 reads SGHVS; CDR2 reads FQNEAQ. V lost 3 bases to trimming and J lost 6 bases, with 11 bases between them. The CDR3 length is 14 residues. CDR3 residues: CASSFGPRSGELFF. CDR3 bases: TGTGCCAGCAGCTTCGGACCGAGATCCGGGGAGCTGTTTTTT.

This clone has more than one count but fewer than ten. A much larger clone differs from this one at a single base, so this may be a read error. CDR3 bases: TGTGCCAGCAGCTCCCCGGGGACAGGGAACACAGATACGCAGTATTTT. Translated: CASSSPGTGNTDTQYF. The gene calls are TRBV11-1 and TRBJ2-3; 9 positions match TRBD1. Germline V lookup: CDR1 SGHAT, CDR2 FQDESV (reference sequence). The CDR3 has 16 residues. J gave up 2 bases and V 4 bases, and 7 bases lay outside the gene matches.

By sample share, this clone is medium-sized. The V gene is TRBV28, the J gene TRBJ1-5; tentative D call: TRBD1 (6 bases). Germline lookup yields CDR1 MDHEN and CDR2 SYDVKM. The length of the CDR3 is 14 residues. The germline V and J ends were trimmed by 7 bases and 7 bases, with 17 bases remaining between them. In DNA form, the CDR3 reads TGTGCCAGCATAAGATGGGGGGCTGGCCAGCCCCAGCATTTT. Amino acid sequence: CASIRWGAGQPQHF.

The V and J genes are TRBV4-3 and TRBJ1-2, with no clear D. The germline V gene encodes CDR1 LGHNA and CDR2 YSLEER. CDR3 length: 17 amino acids. Trimming removed 0 bases at V and 5 bases at J, with 19 bases between. CDR3 sequence: CASSQDSPAAGAYGYTF. The CDR3, as DNA: TGCGCCAGCAGCCAAGACTCCCCAGCGGCAGGAGCATATGGCTACACCTTC.

CDR3 DNA sequence: TGCAGTGCTAGATCAGGGTATACCTACGAGCAGTACTTC. This codes for CSARSGYTYEQYF. This chain uses TRBV20-1 with TRBJ2-7; TRBD1 might be the D (5 bases). The CDR3 runs to 13 residues. Trimming took off 2 bases at V and 2 bases at J, with 10 bases between the two ends. Germline V gene lookup returns CDR1 DFQATT and CDR2 SNEGSKA (reference sequence).

This clone is judged medium-sized. This chain joins TRBV28 and TRBJ1-1; D call uncertain. Germline-derived CDR1 and CDR2 are MDHEN and SYDVKM. Between the trimmed V and J ends, which lost 5 bases and 0 bases, there was a span of 1 base. The CDR3 totals 11 residues. This CDR3 is CASSMNTEAFF. The CDR3 DNA sequence: TGTGCCAGCAGTATGAACACTGAAGCTTTCTTT. Complete variable domain (other parts from reference TRBV28 and TRBJ1-1): DVKVTQSSRYLVKRTGEKVFLECVQDMDHENMFWYRQDPGLGLRLIYFSYDVKMKEKGDIPEGYSVSREKKERFSLILESASTNQTSMYLCASSMNTEAFFGQGTRLTVV.

This clone was seen repeatedly, ten times or more. The gene calls are TRBV29-1 and TRBJ2-7; 10 nucleotides align to TRBD1. Germline trimming cut 7 bases from V and 1 base from J; bases unmatched to any gene: 7. CDR1 and CDR2 (germline): SQVTM, ANQGSEA. CDR3 length: 14 residues. CDR3 DNA: TGCAGCGCTCGGGACAGGGGATTTTCCTACGAGCAGTACTTC. This encodes CSARDRGFSYEQYF.

This clone was recorded at least ten times. The V and J genes are TRBV20-1 and TRBJ1-4; unclear D gene. Germline CDR1 and CDR2: DFQATT and SNEGSKA (reference sequence). There are 15 residues in the CDR3. Trimming removed 3 bases at V and 6 bases at J, with 17 bases between. Here the CDR3 DNA reads TGCAGTGCTAGTTGGGGTCAGGCCGGCCATGAAAAACTGTTTTTT. Encoded protein: CSASWGQAGHEKLFF.

In this sample, this clone turned up many times. The chain links TRBV11-3 to TRBJ2-3; a possible D gene is TRBD2 (5 bases). Trimming pared 0 bases from V and 2 bases from J, leaving 9 bases between. The CDR3 extends over 15 amino acids. Looked up from germline, CDR1 is SGHNT and CDR2 is YENEEA. The CDR3: CASSLEADYTDTQYF. In DNA, the CDR3 is TGTGCCAGCAGCTTAGAAGCGGATTACACAGATACGCAGTATTTT.

The table lists this clone with many counts. J is TRBJ2-2 and V is TRBV10-1; a weak D match, TRBD1 (5 bases). Trimming took off 3 bases at V and 4 bases at J, with 9 bases between the two ends. The CDR3 consists of 14 residues. Germline V gene lookup returns CDR1 WNHNN and CDR2 SYGVQD (reference sequence). The CDR3 DNA follows: TGCGCCAGCAGTGACTGGGGCCTCACCGGGGAGCTGTTTTTT. Translating it yields CASSDWGLTGELFF.

This clone turned up a few times. The chain's CDR3 is CSASMPRGNSPLHF. CDR3 coding DNA: TGCAGTGCTAGTATGCCCAGGGGGAATTCACCCCTCCACTTT. The V and J genes are TRBV20-1 and TRBJ1-6, with 7 bases fitting TRBD1. The CDR3 contains 14 residues. Germline CDR1 and CDR2: DFQATT and SNEGSKA (reference sequence). J was trimmed by 7 bases and V by 3 bases; bases with no gene match: 6.

The genes are TRBV28 and TRBJ2-7; 8 positions match TRBD2. The germline V gene has CDR1 MDHEN and CDR2 SYDVKM. V shed 7 bases, J shed 8 bases, and the junction held 13 bases outside the gene matches. CDR3 size: 14 residues. CDR3 sequence reads: CASTAPGLVSKQYF. CDR3 sequence (DNA): TGTGCCAGCACCGCCCCGGGACTAGTGAGTAAGCAGTACTTC.

The rearrangement joins TRBV12-3 or TRBV12-4 to TRBJ1-3, with a weak D call TRBD1 (6 bases). The CDR3 totals 16 residues. V shed 6 bases and J shed 0 bases, with 15 bases lying between them. CDR3 sequence (DNA): TGTGCCAGCAGCCCGCTGACAGGTGACTCTGGAAACACCATATATTTT. As protein: CASSPLTGDSGNTIYF.

This clone occurred once. At one end the junction does not follow the germline gene, possibly because of a read error. For the CDR3, the DNA is TGCGGTGCTAGTCAAATTAGCAATCAGCCCCAGCATTTT. Residues: CGASQISNQPQHF. The chain carries TRBV20-1 and TRBJ1-5, with no clear D. The CDR3 runs to 13 residues. The V gene's germline CDR1 is DFQATT and CDR2 SNEGSKA (reference sequence).

V usage is TRBV6-1 and J usage is TRBJ1-2, with no clear D. The CDR3 length is 12 residues. Germline values: CDR1 MNHNS, CDR2 SASEGT. V shed 5 bases and J shed 8 bases, with 12 bases lying between them. The chain's CDR3 is CASSQEGYGYTF. The CDR3 DNA sequence: TGTGCCAGCAGTCAGGAAGGCTACGGCTACACCTTC.

The sample holds a few counts of this clone. The V gene is TRBV4-1, the J gene TRBJ2-1; 10 bases agree with TRBD2. Per germline, CDR1 MGHRA and CDR2 YSYEKL. J gave up 3 bases and V 3 bases, and 2 bases lay outside the gene matches. The CDR3 is 15 residues long. Here the CDR3 reads CASSQRLAGYNEQFF. CDR3 sequence (DNA): TGCGCCAGCAGCCAGCGACTAGCGGGCTACAATGAGCAGTTCTTC.

Comments on this clone: One end of the junction fails to match germline, which may point to a read error. The chain combines TRBV30 with TRBJ1-2; maybe TRBD1 (6 bases). The CDR3 contains 13 residues. Germline V CDR1 and CDR2: GTSNPN, SVGIG (reference sequence). The CDR3: CALSLARTEGYTF. CDR3 nucleotide sequence: TGTGCCTTGAGTCTCGCTAGGACAGAGGGCTACACCTTC.

This clone has a count of ten or more. The chain employs TRBV6-2 or TRBV6-3 and TRBJ1-5; 8 positions agree with TRBD1. Trimming removed 2 bases from V and 4 bases from J; junction bases left unmatched: 10. Germline assignment: CDR1 MNHEY and CDR2 SVGEGT. This CDR3 has 17 residues. The CDR3 sequence: CASSYGRTGGWNQPQHF. The CDR3 nucleotides read TGTGCCAGCAGTTACGGTCGTACAGGGGGTTGGAATCAGCCCCAGCATTTT.

This clone was observed a few times. The same CDR3 also results from other DNA sequences found in this sample. Here the CDR3 DNA reads TGTGCCAGCAGTTTTTTTGGTGGTGCTAGCGGCCAGCCCCAGCATTTT. Encoded protein: CASSFFGGASGQPQHF. The chain links TRBV28 to TRBJ1-5; D unclear. This CDR3 has 16 amino acids. V shed 3 bases and J shed 7 bases, with 19 bases lying between them. Germline V lookup: CDR1 MDHEN, CDR2 SYDVKM.